One sample yielded the 30 T cell receptor beta chains listed below, sequenced in a study of regulatory T cells in long-lasting Graves disease. Time point of the sample: newly diagnosed GD, antithyroid drugs for less than 3 months. TCR sequences were obtained from RNA taken from PBMCs. Combining iRepertoire HTBI primers with Arm-PCR of CDR3 regions, the authors built TCR beta libraries. TCRdb re-called the multiplex PCR reads through MiXCR, storing one row per CDR3 protein. Of more than 450,000 distinct CDR3 sequences listed, around 15% are singletons. These records were also assigned to another study, of T cells in Graves' hyperthyroidism and ophthalmopathy.

The starting material was peripheral blood mononuclear cells (PBMCs), obtained at new diagnosis, from a patient treated with antithyroid drugs. The source is a middle-aged man with Graves disease.

This clonotype was found a few times. The chain recombines TRBV20-1 with TRBJ2-4, with TRBD1 matching over 7 bases. Trimming took 3 bases from V and 4 from J; bases not matched to a gene: 6. The V gene's germline CDR1 is DFQATT and CDR2 SNEGSKA (reference sequence). The CDR3 consists of 14 residues. CDR3 in DNA: TGCAGTGCTAGGACCCGGGACAGTAAAAACATTCAGTACTTC. Translating it yields CSARTRDSKNIQYF.

This clonotype appeared many times. The V call is TRBV20-1, the J call TRBJ2-3, with D unresolved. The germline V and J ends were trimmed by 3 bases and 6 bases, with 7 bases remaining between them. The length of the CDR3 is 11 residues. Germline assignment: CDR1 DFQATT and CDR2 SNEGSKA (reference sequence). CDR3 in DNA: TGCAGTGCTAGTTTACCGGATACGCAGTATTTT. Amino acids: CSASLPDTQYF.

This clonotype was seen many times. The chain employs TRBV29-1 and TRBJ1-1; 7 positions match TRBD1. With 4 bases clipped from V and 0 bases from J, the junction kept 5 bases outside the gene matches. Germline V gene lookup returns CDR1 SQVTM and CDR2 ANQGSEA. This CDR3 comprises 14 residues. The chain's CDR3 is CSVGEGALNTEAFF. As DNA, the CDR3 is TGCAGCGTTGGAGAGGGGGCGTTGAACACTGAAGCTTTCTTT.

This clonotype showed up just a few times. This may arise from a read error, as a much more abundant clone is one base away. The chain has TRBV7-2 and TRBJ2-2; tentative D call: TRBD1 (6 bases). Trimming left V 5 bases short and J 7 bases short, with 11 bases between. CDR3 size: 13 residues. The germline CDR1 and CDR2 sequences are SGHTA and FQGNSA. CDR3 sequence (DNA): TGTGCCAGCAGCCAACAGGGAGTCGGGGAGCTGTTTTTT. Amino acids: CASSQQGVGELFF.

This chain connects TRBV9 to TRBJ2-7; TRBD2 might be the D (5 bases). The germline V and J ends were trimmed by 2 bases and 3 bases, with 12 bases remaining between them. CDR1 and CDR2 from the germline V gene are SGDLS and YYNGEE. The CDR3 has 14 amino acids. The CDR3 DNA reads as TGTGCCAGCAGCGTCGAGAGAGGGAACTACGAGCAGTACTTC. It codes for CASSVERGNYEQYF.

The rearrangement joins TRBV6-2 or TRBV6-3 to TRBJ1-6; 9 positions agree with TRBD1. Germline CDR1 and CDR2: MNHEY and SVGEGT. CDR3 size: 18 residues. The V gene end was trimmed by 1 base and the J gene end by 9 bases; junction bases not matched to a gene: 13. The CDR3: CASSYYSGWDRVASPLHF. The CDR3 coding sequence is TGTGCCAGCAGTTACTACTCTGGTTGGGACAGGGTCGCTTCACCCCTCCACTTT.

This clonotype appeared a few times. The chain recombines TRBV6-1 with TRBJ2-3; 7 positions agree with TRBD1. The junction had 6 bases not matched to a gene; V was cut back by 7 bases and J by 2 bases. CDR3 size: 14 residues. Per the germline V gene, CDR1 is MNHNS and CDR2 is SASEGT. DNA of the CDR3: TGTGCCAGCATCCACAGGGGTATCACAGATACGCAGTATTTT. It is translated as CASIHRGITDTQYF.

This clonotype was seen at least ten times. The chain links TRBV3-1 to TRBJ2-1, with D hard to call. CDR3 size: 16 residues. The germline V gene has CDR1 LGHDT and CDR2 YNNKEL (reference sequence). V was clipped by 4 bases and J by 4 bases, with 17 bases between them. CDR3 nucleotides: TGTGCCAGCAGCCCGGCCCTGGGGTCTCGTTACAATGAGCAGTTCTTC. Translated: CASSPALGSRYNEQFF.

This clonotype was seen at least ten times. This chain connects TRBV18 to TRBJ2-3; D might be TRBD1 or TRBD2, each matching 5 bases. V lost 8 bases and J 5 bases, leaving 11 bases between the germline ends. The CDR3 extends over 12 amino acids. CDR1 and CDR2 from the germline V gene are KGHSH and LQKENI. Written as DNA, the CDR3 is TGTGCCAGCAGTGAGAGGGGAGATACGCAGTATTTT. It is translated as CASSERGDTQYF. The full variable domain, with the rest looked up from reference TRBV18 and TRBJ2-3, is NAGVMQNPRHLVRRRGQEARLRCSPMKGHSHVYWYRQLPEEGLKFMVYLQKENIIDESGMPKERFSAEFPKEGPSILRIQQVVRGDSAAYFCASSERGDTQYFGPGTRLTVL.

This clonotype has a handful of counts. This sequence joins TRBV30 and TRBJ1-3; D is unclear. Trimming stripped 3 bases from V and 0 bases from J, with 9 bases between. CDR3 length: 14 residues. Looked up from germline, CDR1 is GTSNPN and CDR2 is SVGIG (reference sequence). The CDR3 reads CAWSPANSGNTIYF. Here the CDR3 DNA reads TGTGCCTGGAGCCCAGCTAACTCTGGAAACACCATATATTTT.

The V gene is TRBV6-1, the J gene TRBJ2-1, with TRBD2 identical over 10 bases. After removal of 5 bases from V and 5 bases from J, the junction contained 9 bases not matched to a gene. CDR1 is MNHNS and CDR2 is SASEGT in the germline V gene. CDR3 length: 16 residues. CDR3 DNA sequence: TGTGCCAGCAGTTACCGCCAGCGGGAGGGGAACAATGAGCAGTTCTTC. Its translation: CASSYRQREGNNEQFF.

The V call is TRBV28, the J call TRBJ2-7, with TRBD1 as a possible D gene (6 bases). The J call may not be correct, given that the DNA end is closer to TRBJ2-5. Per the germline V gene, CDR1 is MDHEN and CDR2 is SYDVKM. This CDR3 comprises 13 residues. CDR3 nucleotide sequence: TGTGCCAGCAGGACCACGAGGGGGGAGACCCAGTACTTC. Residues: CASRTTRGETQYF.

This clonotype has at least ten counts. CDR3: CASSDRGILETQYF. For the CDR3, the DNA is TGTGCCAGCAGCGACAGGGGGATTTTGGAGACCCAGTACTTC. The chain employs TRBV27 and TRBJ2-5; 9 positions agree with TRBD1. Trimming removed 6 bases from V and 5 bases from J; junction bases left unmatched: 7. This CDR3 contains 14 residues. In germline, CDR1 is MNHEY, CDR2 SMNVEV (reference sequence).

V usage is TRBV6-2 or TRBV6-3 and J usage is TRBJ2-1; D gene unclear. The CDR3 runs 14 residues. Germline V gene lookup returns CDR1 MNHEY and CDR2 SVGEGT. V shed 5 bases and J shed 7 bases, with 15 bases lying between them. CDR3 sequence: CASSVLDSLNEQFF. The CDR3 DNA reads as TGTGCCAGCAGTGTGCTAGATAGTTTAAATGAGCAGTTCTTC.

In its sample, this clonotype was seen many times. The chain is built from TRBV2 and TRBJ2-5; 9 bases fit TRBD1. CDR3 length: 16 residues. J gave up 4 bases and V 5 bases, and 11 bases lay outside the gene matches. Germline V gene data show CDR1 as SNHLY and CDR2 as FYNNEI. CDR3 DNA sequence: TGTGCCAGCAGTCCGATACGGACGGGACAGGGAGAGACCCAGTACTTC. Its protein is CASSPIRTGQGETQYF.

This clonotype has a count of ten or more. V usage is TRBV24-1 and J usage is TRBJ2-1; no clear D. The CDR3 has 15 residues. CDR1 is KGHDR, CDR2 SFDVKD, per germline. V was pared by 1 base and J by 6 bases, with 12 bases between. CDR3 nucleotides: TGTGCCACCAGTGATTTCCGGACGGCGACCAATGAGCAGTTCTTC. Its translation is CATSDFRTATNEQFF.

This clonotype was seen at least ten times. V gene TRBV7-2 combines with J gene TRBJ2-7, with a tentative D call TRBD2 (6 bases). Looked up from germline, CDR1 is SGHTA and CDR2 is FQGNSA. There are 14 residues in the CDR3. Trimming stripped 5 bases from V and 0 bases from J, with 11 bases between. The CDR3: CASSPSAGSYEQYF. The CDR3 DNA is TGTGCCAGCAGCCCCTCAGCGGGCTCCTACGAGCAGTACTTC.

The chain employs TRBV5-1 and TRBJ2-7; 12 bases fit TRBD2. The CDR3 totals 15 residues. The V segment lost 5 bases and the J segment 6 bases; nucleotides outside the gene matches: 9. CDR1 is SGHRS, CDR2 YFSETQ, per germline. This chain's CDR3 is CASSPRTSGIGEQYF. In DNA, the CDR3 is TGCGCCAGCAGTCCTCGGACTAGCGGGATCGGCGAGCAGTACTTC.

This clonotype has ten or more counts. The V and J genes are TRBV24-1 and TRBJ2-4; D may be TRBD2 (6 bases). Germline V gene sequence: CDR1 KGHDR, CDR2 SFDVKD. This CDR3 is built from 16 residues. The V end was cut by 0 bases, the J end by 3 bases, with 11 bases between. The DNA for the CDR3 is TGTGCCACCAGTGATTTGTCGCGGGAAGGCAAAAACATTCAGTACTTC. Translating gives CATSDLSREGKNIQYF.

This clonotype was observed many times. This sequence joins TRBV20-1 and TRBJ2-1; possible D gene TRBD2, 5 bases. Germline values: CDR1 DFQATT, CDR2 SNEGSKA (reference sequence). The CDR3 totals 14 residues. V gave up 5 bases and J gave up 4 bases, with 15 bases separating them. The CDR3, as DNA: TGCAGTGCTCGCGGAGGAGTAAGGTACAATGAGCAGTTCTTC. Translating it yields CSARGGVRYNEQFF.

The V call is TRBV9, the J call TRBJ2-1; no firm D call. The V gene's germline CDR1 is SGDLS and CDR2 YYNGEE. V lost 0 bases and J lost 4, with 14 bases in between. This CDR3 has 16 amino acids. CDR3 residues: CASSVDPVPRYNEQFF. The CDR3 DNA follows: TGTGCCAGCAGCGTAGACCCAGTCCCCCGTTACAATGAGCAGTTCTTC.

This clonotype was seen many times. This rearrangement joins TRBV12-3 or TRBV12-4 to TRBJ2-5; D is uncertain. Between the trimmed V and J ends, which lost 4 bases and 3 bases, there was a span of 9 bases. The CDR3 contains 13 residues. Here the CDR3 reads CASSSETEETQYF. The CDR3 nucleotides are TGTGCCAGCAGTTCTGAGACTGAAGAGACCCAGTACTTC.

This clonotype occurred once. The rearrangement links TRBV28 to TRBJ1-1; no clear D gene. The length of the CDR3 is 16 residues. V lost 6 bases to trimming and J lost 0 bases, with 17 bases between them. Germline lookup yields CDR1 MDHEN and CDR2 SYDVKM. The DNA of the CDR3 is TGTGCCAGCAGCACCGGGAACCGGTGGCTGAACACTGAAGCTTTCTTT. It codes for CASSTGNRWLNTEAFF. The full variable domain, in which reference TRBV28 and TRBJ1-1 provide the parts outside the CDR3, is DVKVTQSSRYLVKRTGEKVFLECVQDMDHENMFWYRQDPGLGLRLIYFSYDVKMKEKGDIPEGYSVSREKKERFSLILESASTNQTSMYLCASSTGNRWLNTEAFFGQGTRLTVV.

The chain links TRBV6-1 to TRBJ2-1, with 15 bases matching TRBD2. V lost 6 bases to trimming and J lost 10 bases; unmatched junction nucleotides: 7. In germline, CDR1 is MNHNS, CDR2 SASEGT. The CDR3 runs 15 residues. The CDR3 sequence is CASRLGTSGRYEQFF. CDR3 DNA sequence: TGTGCCAGCAGACTTGGGACTAGCGGGAGGTACGAGCAGTTCTTC.

Here the CDR3 DNA reads TGCAGTGCTAGAGATGTTTGGACTAGCGGGAGTGTAGATACGCAGTATTTT. Translating gives CSARDVWTSGSVDTQYF. The chain carries TRBV20-1 and TRBJ2-3; 13 bases line up with TRBD2. CDR3 size: 17 residues. The germline gives CDR1 DFQATT, CDR2 SNEGSKA (reference sequence). The J segment lost 5 bases and the V segment lost 0 bases, leaving 8 bases of the junction unmatched.

The chain is built from TRBV24-1 and TRBJ2-2; TRBD2 agrees at 10 bases. This CDR3 spans 21 amino acids. Germline loops: CDR1 KGHDR, CDR2 SFDVKD. The V gene end was trimmed by 0 bases and the J gene end by 1 base; junction bases not matched to a gene: 13. The CDR3, as DNA: TGTGCCACCAGTGATTTGGGCAGAGCGGGAGGGACCTGGGGGAACACCGGGGAGCTGTTTTTT. This sequence encodes CATSDLGRAGGTWGNTGELFF.

This clonotype was seen at least ten times. The chain carries TRBV12-3 or TRBV12-4 and TRBJ2-7; 10 bases line up with TRBD2. CDR3 length equals 15 residues. The junction had 9 bases not matched to a gene; V was cut back by 5 bases and J by 5 bases. CDR3 in amino acids: CASSHPLAGYNEQYF. CDR3 DNA sequence: TGTGCCAGCAGTCACCCACTAGCGGGATATAACGAGCAGTACTTC.

This clonotype showed up many times. This sequence joins TRBV18 and TRBJ1-1; D is possibly TRBD1 (6 bases). Trimming took 3 bases from V and 5 from J, leaving 10 bases between them. The CDR3 consists of 13 residues. Germline CDR1 reads KGHSH; CDR2 reads LQKENI. Here the CDR3 DNA reads TGTGCCAGCTCACCTAATACAGGGACTGAAGCTTTCTTT. As protein: CASSPNTGTEAFF. The full variable domain, completed using reference TRBV18 and TRBJ1-1, is NAGVMQNPRHLVRRRGQEARLRCSPMKGHSHVYWYRQLPEEGLKFMVYLQKENIIDESGMPKERFSAEFPKEGPSILRIQQVVRGDSAAYFCASSPNTGTEAFFGQGTRLTVV.

This clonotype came up a few times. The chain recombines TRBV19 with TRBJ2-7; no clear D. V was cut by 3 bases and J by 2 bases, with 14 bases left in between. The CDR3 covers 15 residues. Looked up from germline, CDR1 is LNHDA and CDR2 is SQIVND (reference sequence). The CDR3 loop is CASSIADRPTYEQYF. CDR3 nucleotides: TGTGCCAGTAGTATCGCAGACCGACCAACCTACGAGCAGTACTTC. The variable domain in full, with the rest retrieved from reference TRBV19 and TRBJ2-7, is DGGITQSPKYLFRKEGQNVTLSCEQNLNHDAMYWYRQDPGQGLRLIYYSQIVNDFQKGDIAEGYSVSREKKESFPLTVTSAQKNPTAFYLCASSIADRPTYEQYFGPGTRLTVT.

CDR3 amino acids: CASSLHGSDTQYF. CDR3 DNA sequence: TGTGCCAGCAGCTTACACGGGTCAGATACGCAGTATTTT. The V call is TRBV7-3, the J call TRBJ2-3; D is uncertain. The V gene's germline CDR1 is SGHTA and CDR2 FQGTGA. The CDR3 runs to 13 residues. V was trimmed by 2 bases and J by 4 bases, leaving 7 bases between them.